These 27 T cell receptor beta chains came from one sample sequenced in a study of blood T cell repertoires in COVID-19. Some clones are missing from TCRdb's copy, which holds only in-frame ones; the method was immunoSEQ multiplex PCR. The table records some 150,000 clones, approximately 90% of them present only once. The sample taken for sequencing was peripheral blood. All receptors derive from a woman of 80 years or more in a cohort sampled during active or convalescent COVID-19.

V is TRBV11-2 and J is TRBJ2-7; the D gene is possibly TRBD2 (6 bases). V dropped 6 bases and J dropped 2 bases, with 20 bases sitting between them. CDR1 SGHAT and CDR2 FQNNGV come from the germline V gene. The CDR3 consists of 16 residues. The CDR3 DNA sequence: TGTGCCAGCAGTACCGCCTTCATGGGGGGTACCTACGAGCAGTACGTC. This gives the protein CASSTAFMGGTYEQYV.

V usage is TRBV7-2 and J usage is TRBJ1-1; tentative D call: TRBD1 (5 bases). Germline V CDR1 and CDR2: SGHTA, FQGNSA. The CDR3 is 14 residues long. The V and J ends lost 1 base and 3 bases respectively, with 9 bases between them. CDR3 nucleotide sequence: TGTGCCAGCAGCTTAGTCATCAGGGACACTGAAGCTTTCTTT. This translates into CASSLVIRDTEAFF.

This clone has just a few counts. This chain links TRBV10-3 with TRBJ2-2; TRBD2 aligns across 12 bases. The trim removed 0 bases at V and 10 bases at J, leaving 6 bases unmatched. Germline V gives CDR1 ENHRY, CDR2 SYGVKD. The CDR3 contains 16 residues. CDR3 coding DNA: TGTGCCATCAGTGAGTCAAGACTAGCGGGAGCGGAGGAGCTGTTTTTT. It translates to CAISESRLAGAEELFF.

As concerns this clone: Other DNA variants within this sample encode the same CDR3. The rearrangement uses TRBV3-1 (or the pseudogene TRBV3-2) and TRBJ2-7; D remains ambiguous. Germline CDR1 LGHDT, CDR2 YNNKEL (reference sequence). Trimming removed 1 base from V and 4 bases from J, with 2 bases in between. The CDR3 is made up of 11 amino acids. The DNA of the CDR3 is TGTGCCAGCAGCCAAGCTTACGAGCAGTACTTC. It specifies CASSQAYEQYF.

The chain links TRBV4-2 to TRBJ1-4; D gene ambiguous. Germline CDR1 and CDR2: LGHNA and YNFKEQ. Trimming pared 1 base from V and 14 bases from J, leaving 11 bases between. This CDR3 is 12 amino acids long. CDR3 sequence (DNA): TGTGCCAGCAGCCAAGGATACCAGGATCTGTTTTTT. Translated, it gives CASSQGYQDLFF.

The gene calls are TRBV18 and TRBJ1-2; D is unresolved. CDR1 KGHSH and CDR2 LQKENI come from the germline V gene. This CDR3 is built from 13 residues. The germline V and J ends were trimmed by 1 base and 6 bases, with 9 bases remaining between them. The CDR3 bases are TGTGCCAGCTCACCACGGAGGGAAGATGGCTACACCTTC. Amino acid sequence: CASSPRREDGYTF.

The count of this clone is one. This chain joins TRBV28 and TRBJ2-7; a weak D match, TRBD1 (6 bases). This CDR3 comprises 16 residues. Germline V lookup: CDR1 MDHEN, CDR2 SYDVKM. Between the trimmed V and J ends, which lost 3 bases and 6 bases, there was a span of 21 bases. The CDR3 DNA sequence: TGTGCCAGCAGTTTGGGACGTGGTGGGGGCGAGCGCGAGCAGTACTTC. Encoded protein: CASSLGRGGGEREQYF.

The chain combines TRBV28 with TRBJ1-1; D is unresolved. CDR3 length: 13 amino acids. The germline V gene encodes CDR1 MDHEN and CDR2 SYDVKM. Deletions cut 6 bases from V and 5 bases from J, with 13 bases between. In DNA, the CDR3 is TGTGCCAGCAGCTTCCCCCCGAGGACTGAAGCTTTCTTT. This sequence encodes CASSFPPRTEAFF.

The chain uses TRBV27 and TRBJ1-2; tentatively, D is TRBD1 (6 bases). CDR1 is MNHEY and CDR2 is SMNVEV in the germline V gene (reference sequence). Trimming removed 2 bases from V and 8 bases from J, with 12 bases in between. CDR3 length equals 13 residues. CDR3 region: CASSLRAGGGYTF. In nucleotides, the CDR3 is TGTGCCAGCAGTTTAAGGGCGGGGGGCGGCTACACCTTC.

Points on this clone: Additional DNA sequences in this sample encode the identical CDR3. The J gene is TRBJ2-5, the V gene TRBV5-1, with TRBD2 matching over 11 bases. This CDR3 region has 15 residues. Germline trimming cut 0 bases from V and 5 bases from J; bases unmatched to any gene: 3. CDR1 and CDR2 from the germline V gene are SGHRS and YFSETQ. CDR3 DNA: TGCGCCAGCAGCTTGGTACTAGCGGGAGAGGAGACCCAGTACTTC. It translates to CASSLVLAGEETQYF.

The V call is TRBV11-2, the J call TRBJ2-1; 13 bases are a match to TRBD2. This CDR3 is built from 17 residues. V shed 2 bases and J 5 bases; nucleotides not matched to a gene: 6. Germline CDR1 is SGHAT and CDR2 is FQNNGV. CDR3 in DNA: TGTGCCAGCAGCTTATGGACTAGCGGGGGATCTAACAATGAGCAGTTCTTC. It encodes CASSLWTSGGSNNEQFF.

The rearrangement uses TRBV6-2 or TRBV6-3 and TRBJ1-5; D is ambiguous. The CDR3 is 15 amino acids. V was shortened by 2 bases and J by 0 bases, with 8 bases between the two germline ends. Germline V gene sequence: CDR1 MNHEY, CDR2 SVGEGT. Here the CDR3 reads CASSYATYSNQPQHF. The CDR3, as DNA: TGTGCCAGCAGTTACGCCACCTATAGCAATCAGCCCCAGCATTTT.

This clone occurred once. V and J are TRBV20-1 and TRBJ2-5, with D unclear. The germline V gene has CDR1 DFQATT and CDR2 SNEGSKA (reference sequence). This CDR3 is 11 amino acids long. Trimming took off 0 bases at V and 5 bases at J, with 4 bases between the two ends. The CDR3 DNA is TGCAGTGCTAGAGATATGGAGACCCAGTACTTC. Encoded protein: CSARDMETQYF.

This chain joins TRBV11-3 and TRBJ1-3; D remains unclear. Between the trimmed V and J ends, which lost 1 base and 1 base, there was a span of 5 bases. This CDR3 comprises 14 residues. Looked up from germline, CDR1 is SGHNT and CDR2 is YENEEA. The CDR3 bases are TGTGCCAGCAGCTTAGGAGGATCTGGAAACACCATATATTTT. Residues: CASSLGGSGNTIYF.

The chain uses TRBV10-3 and TRBJ1-5, with unresolved D. CDR1 is ENHRY, CDR2 SYGVKD, per germline. V was shortened by 0 bases and J by 3 bases, with 6 bases between the two germline ends. The CDR3 has 14 amino acids. The CDR3 here is CAISESLSNQPQHF. The DNA for the CDR3 is TGTGCCATCAGTGAGTCCCTTTCCAATCAGCCCCAGCATTTT.

The sample holds one count of this clone. This chain uses TRBV11-3 with TRBJ1-1; D is undetermined. The CDR3 extends over 18 amino acids. Germline values: CDR1 SGHNT, CDR2 YENEEA. V was cut by 1 base and J by 2 bases, with 20 bases left in between. CDR3 loop: CASSLVPGIVRANTEAFF. The CDR3 nucleotides read TGTGCCAGCAGCTTAGTACCGGGGATTGTACGGGCAAACACTGAAGCTTTCTTT.

This chain uses TRBV2 with TRBJ1-6; D might be TRBD1 (5 bases). V was trimmed by 6 bases and J by 10 bases, leaving 13 bases between them. Germline V gene sequence: CDR1 SNHLY, CDR2 FYNNEI. The CDR3 contains 13 residues. The CDR3 coding sequence is TGTGCCAGCAGCCAACAGCGACAGTCACCCCTCCACTTT. This translates into CASSQQRQSPLHF.

V gene TRBV3-1 (or the pseudogene TRBV3-2) combines with J gene TRBJ2-1; TRBD2 matches at 10 bases. The CDR3 is made up of 17 amino acids. Per the germline V gene, CDR1 is LGHDT and CDR2 is YNNKEL (reference sequence). J lost 5 bases, V lost 0 bases, and 7 bases had no gene match. CDR3 region: CASSQEVAGGLNNEQFF. The CDR3 region has the DNA TGTGCCAGCAGCCAAGAAGTAGCGGGAGGCCTAAACAATGAGCAGTTCTTC.

This chain connects TRBV7-9 to TRBJ2-3; 7 nucleotides line up with TRBD2. The ends lost 8 bases at V and 5 bases at J; junction bases unmatched: 10. The CDR3 is 14 residues long. Germline loops: CDR1 SEHNR, CDR2 FQNEAQ (reference sequence). The CDR3 loop reads CASLSAGVEDTQYF. CDR3 in DNA: TGTGCCAGCTTAAGCGCGGGAGTGGAAGATACGCAGTATTTT.

The gene calls are TRBV2 and TRBJ2-3, with D perhaps TRBD2 (5 bases). V was clipped by 3 bases and J by 2 bases, with 12 bases between them. The CDR3 is 15 amino acids. Germline CDR1 SNHLY, CDR2 FYNNEI. CDR3 sequence reads: CASSEYRDITDTQYF. DNA for the CDR3: TGTGCCAGCAGTGAGTACCGGGATATCACAGATACGCAGTATTTT.

This chain joins TRBV27 and TRBJ2-1; D gene unclear. Germline CDR1 is MNHEY and CDR2 is SMNVEV (reference sequence). V dropped 6 bases and J dropped 0 bases, with 12 bases sitting between them. CDR3 length equals 15 residues. In DNA, the CDR3 is TGTGCCAGCAGCGTTGACTGGAGCTCCTACAATGAGCAGTTCTTC. This sequence encodes CASSVDWSSYNEQFF.

The gene calls are TRBV7-9 and TRBJ1-2; 9 positions match TRBD1. Germline CDR1 reads SEHNR; CDR2 reads FQNEAQ (reference sequence). The CDR3 contains 15 residues. Unmatched junction bases numbered 6, after V lost 4 bases and J lost 3 bases. As DNA, the CDR3 is TGTGCCAGCAGCTGGCACAGGGACAGGGACTATGGCTACACCTTC. This translates into CASSWHRDRDYGYTF.

V gene TRBV24-1 combines with J gene TRBJ2-7; D gene unclear. The CDR3 is 12 amino acids. Germline CDR1 is KGHDR and CDR2 is SFDVKD. Between the trimmed V and J ends, which lost 3 bases and 2 bases, there was a span of 4 bases. The CDR3 sequence: CATSDDTYEQYF. DNA for the CDR3: TGTGCCACCAGTGATGACACCTACGAGCAGTACTTC.

The chain recombines TRBV14 with TRBJ1-5; D uncertain. The CDR3 extends over 13 amino acids. Trimming took off 0 bases at V and 6 bases at J, with 6 bases between the two ends. CDR1 and CDR2 (germline): SGHDN, FVKESK. The CDR3 DNA sequence: TGTGCCAGCAGCCAAGACGCGTTTCAGCCCCAGCATTTT. Its protein product is CASSQDAFQPQHF.

J is TRBJ1-5 and V is TRBV18; 8 positions match TRBD1. The trim removed 3 bases at V and 3 bases at J, leaving 10 bases unmatched. The germline CDR1 and CDR2 sequences are KGHSH and LQKENI. The CDR3 has 17 residues. Written as DNA, the CDR3 is TGTGCCAGCTCACCCCTACAACAGGGGGGGACCAATCAGCCCCAGCATTTT. Encoded protein: CASSPLQQGGTNQPQHF.

This sequence joins TRBV5-6 and TRBJ2-7; TRBD1 might be the D (7 bases). CDR1 and CDR2 from the germline V gene are SGHDT and YYEEEE. The length of the CDR3 is 15 residues. Deletions cut 3 bases from V and 5 bases from J, with 18 bases between. The CDR3 bases are TGTGCCAGCAGCTGGGGGGTTAGACAGGGAAACGAGCAGTACTTC. This sequence encodes CASSWGVRQGNEQYF.

V and J are TRBV4-2 and TRBJ1-5, with TRBD1 as a possible D gene (6 bases). The V end was cut by 3 bases, the J end by 6 bases, with 15 bases between. Germline V gene data show CDR1 as LGHNA and CDR2 as YNFKEQ. The CDR3 has 15 residues. The CDR3 DNA reads TGTGCCAGCAGCCAGGGGGGGGCGGCCCCTCAGCCCCAGCATTTT. Translating gives CASSQGGAAPQPQHF.